One TCR beta chain is described in this entry. The antigen remains undetermined. The data derive from a study of T-cell reconstitution after alpha-beta-depleted transplantation in children. Findings and limits, study-wide: T-cell counts and diversity at one year following transplant were attributed mainly to newly produced T cells.

Unique molecular identifiers were incorporated during preparation of the TCRbeta library. TCRdb fed the PCR reads into MiXCR, producing one record per CDR3 protein. The sample includes a few hundred thousand distinct CDR3 sequences, around 15% of them seen just once. V lost 0 bases to trimming and J lost 6 bases, with 11 bases between them. The germline V gene has CDR1 MGHRA and CDR2 YSYEKL. The CDR3 has 15 residues. This chain links TRBV4-1 with TRBJ2-2; no clear D gene. The sequences come from PBMCs, mostly from graft donor cells, collected 360 days after TCRalphabeta/CD19-depleted stem cell transplant. The clonotype comes from a boy younger than two who had a stem cell transplant for Wiskott-Aldrich syndrome, so the T cells may come from the graft donor. CDR3 DNA sequence: TGCGCCAGCAGCCAAGAGGGCGCGAGCGCCGGGGAGCTGTTTTTT. Translated, it gives CASSQEGASAGELFF.